A selection of T cell receptor beta chains follows, all from one sample in a study of T cells in Graves' hyperthyroidism and ophthalmopathy. Each CDR3 protein is one row after TCRdb ran MiXCR on the multiplex PCR reads. The sample records hundreds of thousands of distinct CDR3 sequences, around 21% being singletons. Sequenced material: blood. Receptors originate from a man aged 30 to 39 with Graves' ophthalmopathy. Each CDR3 is given with its conserved first and last residue. D genes are given only for firm matches. Not all rows give a size; the values are once, few, many and, for expanded clones, a class.

j_gene: TRBJ1-1; v_gene: TRBV11-1; d_gene: -; abundance: many; CDR3aa: CASSLGSVNTEAFF; CDR3nt: TGTGCCAGCAGCTTAGGATCGGTGAACACTGAAGCTTTCTTT
j_gene: TRBJ1-5; v_gene: TRBV28; d_gene: -; abundance: many; CDR3aa: CASSLFRLRGKPQHF; CDR3nt: TGTGCCAGCAGTTTATTCAGACTAAGAGGGAAGCCCCAGCATTTT
j_gene: TRBJ1-5; v_gene: TRBV28; d_gene: -; abundance: -; CDR3aa: CASSLRTLSNQPQHF; CDR3nt: TGTGCCAGCAGTTTAAGGACGCTTAGCAATCAGCCCCAGCATTTT
j_gene: TRBJ2-7; v_gene: TRBV12-3/TRBV12-4; d_gene: -; abundance: many; CDR3aa: CASSQPGPPYEQYF; CDR3nt: TGTGCCAGCAGCCAGCCGGGTCCGCCCTACGAGCAGTACTTC
j_gene: TRBJ2-3; v_gene: TRBV10-3; d_gene: TRBD2; abundance: -; CDR3aa: CAISEVTSGFTDTQYF; CDR3nt: TGTGCCATCAGTGAGGTAACTAGCGGATTCACAGATACGCAGTATTTT
j_gene: TRBJ2-2; v_gene: TRBV6-1; d_gene: TRBD2; abundance: -; CDR3aa: CASSASGTSAGELFF; CDR3nt: TGTGCCAGCAGTGCCTCCGGGACTAGCGCCGGGGAGCTGTTTTTT
j_gene: TRBJ1-4; v_gene: TRBV11-2; d_gene: -; abundance: -; CDR3aa: CASSLTLGRNEKLFF; CDR3nt: TGTGCCAGCAGCTTAACGCTGGGCAGGAATGAAAAACTGTTTTTT
j_gene: TRBJ2-1; v_gene: TRBV2; d_gene: -; abundance: few; CDR3aa: CASSYDQRQFF; CDR3nt: TGTGCCAGCAGTTATGACCAGCGGCAGTTCTTC
j_gene: TRBJ2-7; v_gene: TRBV18; d_gene: -; abundance: -; CDR3aa: CASSPWGVDEQYF; CDR3nt: TGTGCCAGCTCACCTTGGGGGGTGGACGAGCAGTACTTC
j_gene: TRBJ1-1; v_gene: TRBV3-1; d_gene: -; abundance: few; CDR3aa: CASSSPGRANTEAFF; CDR3nt: TGTGCCAGCAGCTCTCCGGGACGGGCGAACACTGAAGCTTTCTTT
j_gene: TRBJ1-4; v_gene: TRBV28; d_gene: -; abundance: few; CDR3aa: CASSLWADRKLFF; CDR3nt: TGTGCCAGCAGTTTATGGGCAGACCGAAAACTGTTTTTT
j_gene: TRBJ1-1; v_gene: TRBV13; d_gene: -; abundance: -; CDR3aa: CASSNMDRTEAFF; CDR3nt: TGTGCCAGCAGCAATATGGACCGGACTGAAGCTTTCTTT
j_gene: TRBJ2-1; v_gene: TRBV20-1; d_gene: -; abundance: -; CDR3aa: CSARLVLYNEQFF; CDR3nt: TGCAGTGCTAGACTAGTGCTCTACAATGAGCAGTTCTTC
j_gene: TRBJ2-5; v_gene: TRBV24-1; d_gene: TRBD2; abundance: -; CDR3aa: CATSDGTSGRGETQYF; CDR3nt: TGTGCCACCAGTGATGGGACTAGCGGGAGGGGTGAGACCCAGTACTTC
j_gene: TRBJ1-1; v_gene: TRBV19; d_gene: -; abundance: -; CDR3aa: CASSPKALQGWTEAFF; CDR3nt: TGTGCCAGTAGTCCGAAAGCACTACAGGGATGGACTGAAGCTTTCTTT
j_gene: TRBJ2-3; v_gene: TRBV2; d_gene: TRBD1; abundance: many; CDR3aa: CASRGTETDTQYF; CDR3nt: TGTGCCAGCAGGGGGACAGAAACAGATACGCAGTATTTT